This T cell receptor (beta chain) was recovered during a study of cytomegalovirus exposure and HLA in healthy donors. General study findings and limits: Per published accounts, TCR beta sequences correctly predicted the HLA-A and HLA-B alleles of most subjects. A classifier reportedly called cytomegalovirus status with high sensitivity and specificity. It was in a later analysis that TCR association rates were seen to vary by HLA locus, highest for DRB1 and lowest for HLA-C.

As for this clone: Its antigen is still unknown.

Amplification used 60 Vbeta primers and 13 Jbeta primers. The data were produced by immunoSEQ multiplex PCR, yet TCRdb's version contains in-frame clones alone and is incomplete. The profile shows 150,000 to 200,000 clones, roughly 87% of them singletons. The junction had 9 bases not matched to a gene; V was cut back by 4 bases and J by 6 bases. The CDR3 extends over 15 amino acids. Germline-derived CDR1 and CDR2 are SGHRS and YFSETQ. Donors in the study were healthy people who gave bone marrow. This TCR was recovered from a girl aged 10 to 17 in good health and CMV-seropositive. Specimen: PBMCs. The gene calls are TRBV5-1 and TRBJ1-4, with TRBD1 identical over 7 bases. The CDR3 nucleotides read TGCGCCAGCAGCAGAGGGGGCGCCGAGGATGAAAAACTGTTTTTT. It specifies CASSRGGAEDEKLFF.